A selection of T cell receptor beta chains follows, all from one sample in a study of beta chain features in type 1 diabetes. The data were produced by immunoSEQ multiplex PCR, yet TCRdb's version contains in-frame clones alone and is incomplete. Of about 660,000 clones in the sample, about 14% were seen once. Specimen: naive CD4+ T cells from blood. Source of these receptors: a man aged 18 to 30 with type 1 diabetes. Both conserved end residues are trimmed from each CDR3. The order of the fields is CDR3 protein, V gene, J gene.

AWGLQGFSPLH,TRBV30,TRBJ1-6
AWSGLPSMNTEAF,TRBV30,TRBJ1-1
ASSHDKAGTGEQY,TRBV4-2,TRBJ2-7
ASSWGTGTTGELF,TRBV5-1,TRBJ2-2
ASSPRTSGAYNEQF,TRBV7-2,TRBJ2-1
AISESDTKYEQY,TRBV10-3,TRBJ2-7
ASSQDPGSRGNTIY,TRBV4-1,TRBJ1-3
ASSPGQGAYEQY,TRBV11-2,TRBJ2-7
ASSLRGDTGELF,TRBV7-9,TRBJ2-2
AWRGKGHGYT,TRBV30,TRBJ1-2
ASSSVGQGVETQY,TRBV11-2,TRBJ2-5
ASSGLATQETQY,TRBV27,TRBJ2-5
ASSGGSQETQY,TRBV9,TRBJ2-5
ASSPPRTEAF,TRBV28,TRBJ1-1
ASKTGSEQF,TRBV7-2,TRBJ2-1
SVGGGENYGYT,TRBV29-1,TRBJ1-2
ASSRTGGAGYGYT,TRBV4-2,TRBJ1-2
ASSYSSGGYGYT,TRBV6-5,TRBJ1-2
SVEDYSEQY,TRBV29-1,TRBJ2-7
ASSLPRETQY,TRBV18,TRBJ2-5
ASRVTWDRAYEQY,TRBV6-5,TRBJ2-7
SATDTGAF,TRBV20-1,TRBJ1-1
ASSVGASDSTDTQY,TRBV9,TRBJ2-3
ASSLDWGSYGYT,TRBV7-9,TRBJ1-2
ASSSDRGWTDTQY,TRBV7-2,TRBJ2-3
ASSLRTEARTQY,TRBV11-2,TRBJ2-5
ASSRGRSTDTQY,TRBV18,TRBJ2-3
AWIRFMNTEAF,TRBV30,TRBJ1-1
ASSFGSPYEQY,TRBV11-2,TRBJ2-7
ASRQLAGAQDTQY,TRBV7-9,TRBJ2-3
ASRRHLDTEAF,TRBV5-6,TRBJ1-1
ASSLVTGYEQY,TRBV5-1,TRBJ2-7
ASSLAGAGGGDTQY,TRBV7-2,TRBJ2-3
ASSFGPGSTDTQY,TRBV9,TRBJ2-3
AWSASGGQPQH,TRBV30,TRBJ1-5
ASAGGEQY,TRBV7-9,TRBJ2-7
ASSVAGTGDYEQY,TRBV9,TRBJ2-7
ASSYTGQTSNYGYT,TRBV6-5,TRBJ1-2
AWSPGQGSFQPQH,TRBV30,TRBJ1-5
ASSQTGLHSYNEQF,TRBV4-2,TRBJ2-1
ASWSREVGGELF,TRBV2,TRBJ2-2